This T cell receptor beta chain was obtained from a study of T-cell reconstitution after alpha-beta-depleted transplantation in children. The CDR3 length is 15 residues. From germline, CDR1 is DFQATT and CDR2 SNEGSKA (reference sequence). V was clipped by 5 bases and J by 0 bases; unmatched bases: 7. The authors prepared the TCRbeta library with unique molecular identifiers. Via MiXCR, TCRdb re-called the PCR reads, giving one row per CDR3 protein. The repertoire holds about 300,000 distinct CDR3 sequences, with over 7% as singletons. Worth noting for this clonotype: What it recognizes is unknown.

Study results and limitations: T-cell counts and diversity at one year following transplant were attributed mainly to newly produced T cells.

The sequenced sample was peripheral blood, obtained 360 days after TCRalphabeta/CD19-depleted stem cell transplant. The V call is TRBV20-1, the J call TRBJ2-1; 7 bases line up with TRBD2. This receptor was taken from a female patient aged 2-10 years who had a stem cell transplant for Fanconi anemia, so the T cells may come from the graft donor. The CDR3 sequence is CSARGDGGSYNEQFF. Written as DNA, the CDR3 is TGCAGTGCTCGGGGGGACGGGGGCTCCTACAATGAGCAGTTCTTC.